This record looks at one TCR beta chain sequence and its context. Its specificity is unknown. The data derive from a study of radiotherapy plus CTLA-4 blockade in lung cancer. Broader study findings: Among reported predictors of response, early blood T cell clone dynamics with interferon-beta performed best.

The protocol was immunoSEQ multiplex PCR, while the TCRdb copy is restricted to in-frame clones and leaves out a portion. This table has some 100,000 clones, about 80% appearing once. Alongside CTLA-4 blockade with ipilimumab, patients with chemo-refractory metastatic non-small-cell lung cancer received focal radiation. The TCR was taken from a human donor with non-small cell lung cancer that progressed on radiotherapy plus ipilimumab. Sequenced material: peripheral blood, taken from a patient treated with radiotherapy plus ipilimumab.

The CDR3 nucleotides read TGTGCCAGCAGTGGGGCCTCATACTCCGGCTATGGCTACACCTTC. Translation gives CASSGASYSGYGYTF. This chain connects TRBV6-1 to TRBJ1-2; D not resolved. V dropped 4 bases and J dropped 4 bases, with 16 bases sitting between them. Germline V lookup: CDR1 MNHNS, CDR2 SASEGT. CDR3 length: 15 residues.